Below, one TCR beta chain is given with its context. Its antigen is currently unknown. Using immunoSEQ multiplex PCR, the repertoire was profiled, and TCRdb retains in-frame clones only, with some absent. The table records over 250,000 clones, about 90% of them present only once. The source of the sample is a study of Ad26.COV2.S vaccination and SARS-CoV-2 variants. As for the study in general: The COV1001 Ad26.COV2.S trial arm included the donor.

Study outcomes and limitations: Vaccine and placebo recipients had comparable breadth of non-spike TCRs. The study found higher spike-specific TCR breadth in vaccine than placebo recipients.

The CDR3 length is 16 residues. V shed 4 bases, J shed 3 bases, and the junction held 7 bases outside the gene matches. Germline V CDR1 and CDR2: SGHNT, YYREEE (reference sequence). The sample's treatment: roughly 19 received Ad26.COV2.S at low or high dose, single or two shots; about 5 received placebo; per-sample allocation not given. Following the first vaccine or placebo injection, samples were taken on day 63. Cohort 1b enrolled adults aged 18-55 years in Boston. This chain joins TRBV5-4 and TRBJ2-2; 9 nucleotides match TRBD2. Sequencing used peripheral blood, obtained in a trial of Ad26.COV2.S vaccine versus placebo. This receptor was taken from a person between 18 and 65 years old who received the Ad26.COV2.S COVID-19 vaccine or a placebo. The CDR3 sequence is CASSVKSGGHTGELFF. CDR3 in DNA: TGTGCCAGCAGCGTAAAAAGCGGGGGGCACACCGGGGAGCTGTTTTTT.